This T cell receptor (beta chain) originates from a study of human T cells and chemical hapten exposure. The germline V and J ends were trimmed by 4 bases and 6 bases, with 10 bases remaining between them. The CDR3 has 12 residues. TCRdb processed the RACE reads anew with MiXCR; each CDR3 protein has one entry. Among some 38,000 distinct CDR3 sequences listed, 6.5% to 8% were seen once. Time point meaning: pre-sensitization, week 0. Treatment of the sample: therapeutic diphenylcyclopropenone sensitization with weekly scalp DPC. Only a few counts were recorded for this clonotype. The J gene is TRBJ2-7, the V gene TRBV12-3 or TRBV12-4; D gene ambiguous. Specimen: whole blood, collected in connection with sensitization to the hapten diphenylcyclopropenone (DPC). The origin of this receptor is a woman in her forties or fifties with alopecia areata. Some clones in this sample may be carry-over from other donors' samples. In nucleotides, the CDR3 is TGTGCCAGCAGTTCGACCCCCTCCGAGCAGTACTTC. Residues: CASSSTPSEQYF.